One and the same sample provided the 31 T cell receptor beta chains below, sequenced in a study of blood T cell repertoires in COVID-19. Sequenced by immunoSEQ multiplex PCR; TCRdb stores in-frame clones only, minus some. The sample has roughly 100,000 clones; around 85% are singletons. The material sequenced was peripheral blood. These receptors came from a woman in her sixties or seventies with active or convalescent COVID-19.

The chain has TRBV28 and TRBJ2-3; weak D call: TRBD2 (5 bases). The CDR3 runs 14 residues. Germline V lookup: CDR1 MDHEN, CDR2 SYDVKM. V gave up 4 bases and J gave up 1 base, with 9 bases separating them. The DNA for the CDR3 is TGTGCCAGCAGTTCGAGGGCCCGCACAGATACGCAGTATTTT. Protein product: CASSSRARTDTQYF.

The chain combines TRBV9 with TRBJ2-3, with TRBD2 matching over 7 bases. With V trimmed by 3 bases and J by 4 bases, 5 bases remained unmatched. CDR3 length: 14 residues. CDR1 is SGDLS and CDR2 is YYNGEE in the germline V gene. The CDR3 DNA follows: TGTGCCAGCAGCGCTAGCGGCGGATCAGATACGCAGTATTTT. It encodes CASSASGGSDTQYF.

The V call is TRBV28, the J call TRBJ1-2; no reliable D call. Germline CDR1 and CDR2: MDHEN and SYDVKM. V gave up 4 bases and J gave up 1 base, with 7 bases separating them. The CDR3 covers 13 residues. This CDR3 is CASSSGDNYGYTF. CDR3 in DNA: TGTGCCAGCAGTTCCGGGGATAACTATGGCTACACCTTC.

This clone was seen once. The chain links TRBV9 to TRBJ2-7; maybe TRBD1 (5 bases). CDR3 length equals 15 residues. Between the trimmed V and J ends, which lost 0 bases and 0 bases, there was a span of 10 bases. The germline V gene encodes CDR1 SGDLS and CDR2 YYNGEE. CDR3 sequence reads: CASSVGTGLSYEQYF. CDR3 in DNA: TGTGCCAGCAGCGTAGGCACAGGCCTCTCCTACGAGCAGTACTTC.

This chain connects TRBV7-2 to TRBJ2-1; 11 bases match TRBD2. The CDR3 runs to 15 residues. Trimming took 5 bases from V and 2 from J; bases not matched to a gene: 2. Germline V gene sequence: CDR1 SGHTA, CDR2 FQGNSA. The CDR3: CASSTSGGPYNEQFF. Here the CDR3 DNA reads TGTGCCAGCAGCACTAGCGGGGGCCCCTACAATGAGCAGTTCTTC.

CDR3 region: CSVRDRGRDEQYF. The CDR3 DNA sequence: TGCAGCGTTCGAGACAGGGGGAGGGACGAGCAGTACTTC. V usage is TRBV29-1 and J usage is TRBJ2-7; 9 positions match TRBD1. The V gene's germline CDR1 is SQVTM and CDR2 ANQGSEA. There are 13 residues in the CDR3. Unmatched junction bases numbered 7, after V lost 5 bases and J lost 5 bases.

This clone occurred a few times. The V gene is TRBV7-2, the J gene TRBJ2-4, with 8 bases lining up with TRBD2. Germline CDR1 reads SGHTA; CDR2 reads FQGNSA. The V segment lost 2 bases and the J segment 6 bases; nucleotides outside the gene matches: 6. The CDR3 covers 15 residues. The CDR3 nucleotides are TGTGCCAGCAGCTTAAACGGGGGGGCCCTAAACATTCAGTACTTC. Residues: CASSLNGGALNIQYF.

The genes are TRBV2 and TRBJ1-4; D remains unclear. This CDR3 has 12 residues. Germline assignment: CDR1 SNHLY and CDR2 FYNNEI. The V gene lost 7 bases and the J gene lost 5 bases, with 8 bases spanning the gap. This CDR3 reads CASIERNEKLFF. CDR3 DNA: TGTGCCAGCATCGAGAGGAATGAAAAACTGTTTTTT. Based on the CDR3 plus reference TRBV2 and TRBJ1-4, the full variable domain is EPEVTQTPSHQVTQMGQEVILRCVPISNHLYFYWYRQILGQKVEFLVSFYNNEISEKSEIFDDQFSVERPDGSNFTLKIRSTKLEDSAMYFCASIERNEKLFFGSGTQLSVL.

The rearrangement uses TRBV18 and TRBJ1-5; perhaps TRBD1 as D (6 bases). Germline loops: CDR1 KGHSH, CDR2 LQKENI. The CDR3 runs 15 residues. Deletions cut 5 bases from V and 3 bases from J, with 14 bases between. CDR3 nucleotide sequence: TGTGCCAGCTCATCCGGGACAAACCACAATCAGCCCCAGCATTTT. It codes for CASSSGTNHNQPQHF.

The J gene is TRBJ1-2, the V gene TRBV5-1, with 7 bases that match TRBD1. The CDR3 extends over 16 amino acids. CDR1 SGHRS and CDR2 YFSETQ come from the germline V gene. Unmatched junction bases numbered 8, after V lost 1 base and J lost 2 bases. The chain's CDR3 is CASSLTSSQGNYGYTF. CDR3 DNA sequence: TGCGCCAGCAGCTTGACCTCGTCACAGGGGAACTATGGCTACACCTTC.

The table lists this clone with a count of one. The J gene is TRBJ2-7, the V gene TRBV7-6; 7 bases line up with TRBD2. Trimming took 2 bases from V and 4 from J; bases not matched to a gene: 5. Per the germline V gene, CDR1 is SGHVS and CDR2 is FNYEAQ. The CDR3 is made up of 14 amino acids. Written as DNA, the CDR3 is TGTGCCAGCAGCTTAAGTCGGGGAGGGTACGAGCAGTACTTC. Protein sequence: CASSLSRGGYEQYF.

The V call is TRBV7-9, the J call TRBJ2-2, with TRBD2 as a possible D gene (5 bases). Germline CDR1 SEHNR, CDR2 FQNEAQ (reference sequence). The CDR3 has 17 residues. With 6 bases removed from V and 7 bases from J, the gap between germline ends came to 24 bases. The CDR3 sequence is CASRALGSLLLGGELFF. CDR3 DNA sequence: TGTGCCAGCAGAGCACTAGGGAGTCTGTTGTTGGGCGGGGAGCTGTTTTTT.

The chain uses TRBV5-6 and TRBJ2-4; TRBD2 agrees at 10 bases. Germline lookup yields CDR1 SGHDT and CDR2 YYEEEE. J lost 0 bases, V lost 5 bases, and 5 bases had no gene match. The CDR3 has 16 residues. In DNA form, the CDR3 reads TGTGCCAGCAGAACCGGACTAGCGGTAGCCAAAAACATTCAGTACTTC. Translating gives CASRTGLAVAKNIQYF.

The rearrangement joins TRBV5-5 to TRBJ2-3; the D gene is possibly TRBD2 (5 bases). Germline CDR1 is SGHKS and CDR2 is YYEKEE (reference sequence). V lost 7 bases, J lost 4 bases, and 10 bases lay in between. The CDR3 has 12 residues. The CDR3 DNA sequence: TGTGCCAGCCAAACGCGGGCAGATACGCAGTATTTT. Protein product: CASQTRADTQYF. The full variable domain, its missing parts supplied by reference TRBV5-5 and TRBJ2-3, is DAGVTQSPTHLIKTRGQQVTLRCSPISGHKSVSWYQQVLGQGPQFIFQYYEKEERGRGNFPDRFSARQFPNYSSELNVNALLLGDSALYLCASQTRADTQYFGPGTRLTVL.

This clone was seen a few times. The chain joins TRBV5-1 to TRBJ1-5, with D unclear. V was pared by 4 bases and J by 0 bases, with 5 bases between. CDR3 size: 13 residues. The germline gives CDR1 SGHRS, CDR2 YFSETQ. The CDR3 DNA sequence: TGCGCCAGCAGCGTCAATAGCAATCAGCCCCAGCATTTT. Protein product: CASSVNSNQPQHF. Complete variable domain (other parts from reference TRBV5-1 and TRBJ1-5): KAGVTQTPRYLIKTRGQQVTLSCSPISGHRSVSWYQQTPGQGLQFLFEYFSETQRNKGNFPGRFSGRQFSNSRSEMNVSTLELGDSALYLCASSVNSNQPQHFGDGTRLSIL.

The rearrangement links TRBV4-2 to TRBJ2-5; 15 nucleotides line up with TRBD2. Unmatched junction bases numbered 6, after V lost 4 bases and J lost 0 bases. The germline CDR1 and CDR2 sequences are LGHNA and YNFKEQ. There are 18 residues in the CDR3. The CDR3 loop is CASSLGLAGGSYQETQYF. The CDR3 DNA reads as TGTGCCAGCAGCCTGGGACTAGCGGGGGGCTCGTACCAAGAGACCCAGTACTTC.

CDR3: CASSPRVEAGQPQHF. For the CDR3, the DNA is TGTGCCAGCTCACCACGGGTTGAGGCGGGTCAGCCCCAGCATTTT. The V and J genes are TRBV18 and TRBJ1-5; D call uncertain. The CDR3 has 15 residues. The germline V and J ends were trimmed by 1 base and 6 bases, with 13 bases remaining between them. Germline CDR1 and CDR2: KGHSH and LQKENI.

The CDR3 region has the DNA TGTGCCAGCAGCCCGGACGGGGGGCTCTCTGGAAACACCATATATTTT. This encodes CASSPDGGLSGNTIYF. The V gene is TRBV7-9, the J gene TRBJ1-3, with D possibly matching TRBD1 (6 bases). V was shortened by 5 bases and J by 0 bases, with 14 bases between the two germline ends. Germline V CDR1 and CDR2: SEHNR, FQNEAQ (reference sequence). The CDR3 totals 16 residues.

This sequence joins TRBV4-1 and TRBJ2-7; D might be TRBD1 (7 bases). In germline, CDR1 is MGHRA, CDR2 YSYEKL. V dropped 5 bases and J dropped 1 base, with 12 bases sitting between them. The length of the CDR3 is 14 residues. Here the CDR3 reads CASSRGDSSYEQYF. In DNA form, the CDR3 reads TGCGCCAGCAGCAGGGGGGACAGTTCCTACGAGCAGTACTTC.

This clone was observed once. V gene TRBV7-2 combines with J gene TRBJ2-3; no definite D call. The CDR3 is 14 residues long. V dropped 4 bases and J dropped 1 base, with 9 bases sitting between them. Germline CDR1 is SGHTA and CDR2 is FQGNSA. The CDR3 loop is CASSSTWGTDTQYF. CDR3 sequence (DNA): TGTGCCAGCAGCTCGACTTGGGGCACAGATACGCAGTATTTT.

The chain recombines TRBV6-2 or TRBV6-3 with TRBJ1-1; a weak D match, TRBD1 (5 bases). The germline gives CDR1 MNHEY, CDR2 SVGEGT. With 4 bases removed from V and 8 bases from J, the gap between germline ends came to 11 bases. The length of the CDR3 is 12 residues. The CDR3 here is CASSLNRQEAFF. The CDR3 nucleotides read TGTGCCAGCAGTTTAAACCGACAGGAAGCTTTCTTT.

The chain joins TRBV9 to TRBJ1-1; the D gene is possibly TRBD1 (5 bases). Germline CDR1 SGDLS, CDR2 YYNGEE. V was cut by 4 bases and J by 1 base, with 26 bases left in between. The CDR3 runs to 19 residues. The CDR3 sequence is CASSPIGAGDSKRNTEAFF. The DNA for the CDR3 is TGTGCCAGCAGCCCAATTGGCGCAGGTGACAGCAAAAGGAACACTGAAGCTTTCTTT.

This chain uses TRBV28 with TRBJ1-5; D is undetermined. The CDR3 contains 13 residues. Germline V gives CDR1 MDHEN, CDR2 SYDVKM. V was pared by 4 bases and J by 0 bases, with 4 bases between. This CDR3 is CASSSYSNQPQHF. In nucleotides, the CDR3 is TGTGCCAGCAGTTCTTATAGCAATCAGCCCCAGCATTTT.

The chain carries TRBV3-1 (or the pseudogene TRBV3-2) and TRBJ2-3, with 13 bases that match TRBD2. This CDR3 has 17 residues. Losses at the gene ends were 3 bases for V and 9 bases for J; bases not matched to a gene: 12. Germline CDR1 and CDR2: LGHDT and YNNKEL (reference sequence). The CDR3 DNA is TGTGCCAGCAGCCACCCCCCTGGGACTAGCGGGGAAGGGACGCAGTATTTT. It translates to CASSHPPGTSGEGTQYF.

V and J are TRBV24-1 and TRBJ1-5, with a tentative D call TRBD1 (5 bases). V lost 1 base and J 2 bases, leaving 14 bases between the germline ends. Per the germline V gene, CDR1 is KGHDR and CDR2 is SFDVKD. CDR3 length: 17 residues. The CDR3: CATSDFPQARGNQPQHF. The CDR3 nucleotides read TGTGCCACCAGTGATTTCCCACAGGCCAGGGGCAATCAGCCCCAGCATTTT.

Turning to this clone: Within the sample, other DNA sequences also encode this same CDR3. The V call is TRBV5-1, the J call TRBJ1-5; D unclear. V gave up 2 bases and J gave up 5 bases, with 11 bases separating them. CDR3 size: 14 residues. The germline V gene encodes CDR1 SGHRS and CDR2 YFSETQ. The CDR3 here is CASSLDGGDQPQHF. The CDR3 bases are TGCGCCAGCAGCTTAGACGGTGGAGATCAGCCCCAGCATTTT.

As regards this clone: Other nucleotide sequences from this sample produce the same CDR3. This chain joins TRBV28 and TRBJ1-5; 9 positions agree with TRBD1. J was trimmed by 2 bases and V by 5 bases; bases with no gene match: 4. CDR1 is MDHEN, CDR2 SYDVKM, per germline. The CDR3 is 15 residues long. The CDR3 DNA sequence: TGTGCCAGCAGTAAGGACAGGGGTGGCAATCAGCCCCAGCATTTT. Translation gives CASSKDRGGNQPQHF. Supplemented by reference TRBV28 and TRBJ1-5, the full variable domain reads DVKVTQSSRYLVKRTGEKVFLECVQDMDHENMFWYRQDPGLGLRLIYFSYDVKMKEKGDIPEGYSVSREKKERFSLILESASTNQTSMYLCASSKDRGGNQPQHFGDGTRLSIL.

The chain couples TRBV28 to TRBJ2-7, with TRBD2 matching 10 bases. The V segment lost 6 bases and the J segment 2 bases; nucleotides outside the gene matches: 4. Germline CDR1 and CDR2: MDHEN and SYDVKM. This CDR3 region has 14 residues. Here the CDR3 reads CASRGGTSAYEQYF. Here the CDR3 DNA reads TGTGCCAGCAGAGGCGGGACTAGCGCCTACGAGCAGTACTTC.

V and J are TRBV2 and TRBJ1-4; weak D call: TRBD1 (5 bases). The CDR3 covers 15 residues. With 7 bases removed from V and 7 bases from J, the gap between germline ends came to 19 bases. Germline V gene data show CDR1 as SNHLY and CDR2 as FYNNEI. This CDR3 reads CASIDVAGIGEKLFF. The CDR3 nucleotides are TGTGCCAGCATCGACGTGGCAGGGATAGGTGAAAAACTGTTTTTT.

This clone came up once. The rearrangement uses TRBV7-9 and TRBJ2-4, with 10 bases lining up with TRBD1. Germline V gene data show CDR1 as SEHNR and CDR2 as FQNEAQ (reference sequence). The CDR3 extends over 15 amino acids. Losses at the gene ends were 6 bases for V and 8 bases for J; bases not matched to a gene: 10. The CDR3 sequence is CASSHEGQGSHIQYF. The CDR3 coding sequence is TGTGCCAGCAGTCACGAGGGACAGGGGTCGCACATTCAGTACTTC.

This clone was seen a handful of times. The V call is TRBV5-8, the J call TRBJ1-6, with D unresolved. This CDR3 has 16 residues. V lost 5 bases, J lost 3 bases, and 15 bases lay in between. Germline V gives CDR1 SGHTS, CDR2 YDEGEE. For the CDR3, the DNA is TGTGCCAGCAGAGAGCGGCCTCCTCACTATAATTCACCCCTCCACTTT. Protein sequence: CASRERPPHYNSPLHF.